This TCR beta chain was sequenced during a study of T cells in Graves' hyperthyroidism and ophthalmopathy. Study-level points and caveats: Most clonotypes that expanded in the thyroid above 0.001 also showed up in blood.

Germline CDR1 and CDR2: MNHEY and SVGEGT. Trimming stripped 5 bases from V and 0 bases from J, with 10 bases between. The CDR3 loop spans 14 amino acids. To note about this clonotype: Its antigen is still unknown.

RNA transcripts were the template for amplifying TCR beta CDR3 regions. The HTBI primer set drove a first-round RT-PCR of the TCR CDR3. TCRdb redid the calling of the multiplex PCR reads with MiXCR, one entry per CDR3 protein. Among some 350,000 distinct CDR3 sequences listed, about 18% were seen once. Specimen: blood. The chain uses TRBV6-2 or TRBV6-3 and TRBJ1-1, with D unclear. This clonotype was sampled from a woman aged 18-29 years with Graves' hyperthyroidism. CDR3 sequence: CASSLSQMNTEAFF. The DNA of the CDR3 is TGTGCCAGCAGTCTATCACAAATGAACACTGAAGCTTTCTTT.